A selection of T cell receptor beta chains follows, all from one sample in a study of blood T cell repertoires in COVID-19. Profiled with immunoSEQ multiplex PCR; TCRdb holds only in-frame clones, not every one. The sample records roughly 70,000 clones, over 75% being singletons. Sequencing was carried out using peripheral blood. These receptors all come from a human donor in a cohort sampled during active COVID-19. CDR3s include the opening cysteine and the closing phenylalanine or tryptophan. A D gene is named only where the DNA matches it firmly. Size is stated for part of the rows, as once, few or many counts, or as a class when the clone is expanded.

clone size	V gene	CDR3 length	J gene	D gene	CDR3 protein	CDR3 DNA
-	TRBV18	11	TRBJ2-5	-	CASTAQETQYF	TGTGCCAGCACAGCCCAAGAGACCCAGTACTTC
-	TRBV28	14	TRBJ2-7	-	CASSRGGTGKEQYF	TGTGCCAGCAGTCGTGGGGGCACCGGGAAAGAGCAGTACTTC
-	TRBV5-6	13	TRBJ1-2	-	CASSLEQPYGYTF	TGTGCCAGCAGCTTGGAACAGCCCTATGGCTACACCTTC
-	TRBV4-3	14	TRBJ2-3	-	CASSQGAGRGTQYF	TGCGCCAGCAGCCAAGGGGCCGGACGGGGTACGCAGTATTTT
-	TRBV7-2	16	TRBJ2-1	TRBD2	CASSPPSGRSYNEQFF	TGTGCCAGCAGCCCGCCCAGCGGGAGAAGCTACAATGAGCAGTTCTTC
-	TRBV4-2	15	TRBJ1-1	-	CASSQDIPGVYGAFF	TGTGCCAGCAGCCAAGATATCCCAGGGGTATATGGAGCTTTCTTT
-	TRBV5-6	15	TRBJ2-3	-	CASTLSPGRRDTQYF	TGTGCCAGCACCCTCTCTCCCGGGAGAAGGGATACGCAGTATTTT
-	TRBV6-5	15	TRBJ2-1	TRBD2	CASRLAGGSFNEQFF	TGTGCCAGCAGATTGGCGGGAGGTTCTTTCAATGAGCAGTTCTTC
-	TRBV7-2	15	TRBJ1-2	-	CASSLTQGSSQGYTF	TGTGCCAGCAGCTTAACGCAGGGAAGTAGCCAGGGCTACACCTTC
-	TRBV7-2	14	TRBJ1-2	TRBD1	CASSLEGTGVDYTF	TGTGCCAGCAGCTTAGAGGGGACAGGGGTCGACTACACCTTC
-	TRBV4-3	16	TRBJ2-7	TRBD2	CASSQDSTGGPYEQYF	TGCGCCAGCAGCCAAGATTCGACGGGAGGCCCCTACGAGCAGTACTTC
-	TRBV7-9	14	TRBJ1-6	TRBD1	CASSPGQGNSPLHF	TGTGCCAGCAGCCCTGGACAGGGTAATTCACCCCTCCACTTT
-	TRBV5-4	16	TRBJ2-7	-	CASSPRRGGGSGEQYF	TGTGCCAGCAGCCCGCGGCGGGGAGGAGGGTCCGGCGAGCAGTACTTC
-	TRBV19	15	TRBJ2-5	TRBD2	CASSMTSGGQETQYF	TGTGCCAGTAGTATGACTAGCGGGGGACAAGAGACCCAGTACTTC
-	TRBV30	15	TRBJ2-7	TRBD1	CAWSSPGTGVDEQYF	TGTGCCTGGAGTTCTCCCGGGACAGGGGTCGATGAGCAGTACTTC
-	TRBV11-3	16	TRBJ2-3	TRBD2	CASSHGLTSGRHTQYF	TGTGCCAGCAGCCATGGGCTTACTAGCGGGAGGCATACGCAGTATTTT
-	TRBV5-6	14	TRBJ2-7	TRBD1	CASSKGARGYEQYF	TGTGCCAGCAGCAAGGGGGCCCGAGGGTACGAGCAGTACTTC
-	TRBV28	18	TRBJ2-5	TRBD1	CASTPWAGTGGWEETQYF	TGTGCCAGCACCCCATGGGCTGGGACAGGGGGCTGGGAGGAGACCCAGTACTTC
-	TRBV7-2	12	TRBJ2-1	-	CASSLSAGEQFF	TGTGCCAGCAGCTTATCTGCCGGTGAGCAGTTCTTC
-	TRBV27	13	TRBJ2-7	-	CASSLRGNYEQYF	TGTGCCAGCAGTTTAAGGGGAAACTACGAGCAGTACTTC
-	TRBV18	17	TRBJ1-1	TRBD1	CASSPGQAGAKNTEAFF	TGTGCCAGCTCACCCGGACAGGCAGGGGCGAAGAACACTGAAGCTTTCTTT
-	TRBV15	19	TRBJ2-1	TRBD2	CATSRDPTSVAGLDNEQFF	TGTGCCACCAGCAGAGATCCCACGTCGGTAGCGGGGCTCGACAATGAGCAGTTCTTC
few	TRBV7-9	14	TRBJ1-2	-	CASSLVQGLYGYTF	TGTGCCAGCAGCTTAGTTCAGGGCCTCTATGGCTACACCTTC
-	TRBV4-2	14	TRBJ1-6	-	CASSQARVDSPLHF	TGTGCCAGCAGCCAAGCCCGGGTGGATTCACCCCTCCACTTT
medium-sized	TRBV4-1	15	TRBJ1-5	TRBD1	CASSQTTQGAQPQHF	TGCGCCAGCAGCCAGACCACACAGGGGGCCCAGCCCCAGCATTTT
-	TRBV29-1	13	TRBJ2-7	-	CSVTPEHGGEQYF	TGCAGCGTCACTCCGGAACACGGCGGCGAGCAGTACTTC
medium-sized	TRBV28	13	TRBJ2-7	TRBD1	CASWTGKPYEQYF	TGTGCCAGCTGGACAGGAAAACCCTACGAGCAGTACTTC
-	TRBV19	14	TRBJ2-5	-	CASSTGTPQETQYF	TGTGCCAGTAGTACCGGGACACCTCAAGAGACCCAGTACTTC
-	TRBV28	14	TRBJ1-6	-	CASSFPTGSSPLHF	TGTGCCAGCAGTTTCCCGACAGGCTCCTCACCCCTCCACTTT